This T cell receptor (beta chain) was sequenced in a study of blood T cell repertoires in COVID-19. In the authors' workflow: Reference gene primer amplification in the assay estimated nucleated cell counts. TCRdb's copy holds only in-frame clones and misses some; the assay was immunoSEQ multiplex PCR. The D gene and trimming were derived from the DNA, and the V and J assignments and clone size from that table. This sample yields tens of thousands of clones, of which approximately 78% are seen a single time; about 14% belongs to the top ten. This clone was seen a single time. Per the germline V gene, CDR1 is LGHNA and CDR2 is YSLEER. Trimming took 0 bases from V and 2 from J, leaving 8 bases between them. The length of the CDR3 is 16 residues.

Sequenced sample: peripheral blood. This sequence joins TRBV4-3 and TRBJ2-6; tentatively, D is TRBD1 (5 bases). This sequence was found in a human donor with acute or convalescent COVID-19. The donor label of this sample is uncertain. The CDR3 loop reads CASSQDPRAGANVLTF. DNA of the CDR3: TGCGCCAGCAGCCAAGATCCCAGGGCTGGGGCCAACGTCCTGACTTTC.